This T cell receptor (beta chain) was retrieved from a study of blood T cells in healthy people across ages. Sample-barcoded 5' priming and a J-beta primer mix drove a second PCR of 7 to 11 cycles. The template-switch adaptor, which had 12 random nucleotides, put a tag on each cDNA molecule. MiXCR was run by TCRdb on the 5' RACE reads, yielding one entry per CDR3 protein. Of 1.5 million to 2 million distinct CDR3 sequences listed, 49% were seen once; the top ten hold roughly 2.1%. About this clonotype itself: Antigen specificity is unknown.

The sample providers were healthy Caucasian people from Russia, aged roughly 6 to 90. Trimming cost V 4 bases and J 8 bases, with 17 bases left between them. The CDR3 runs 14 residues. CDR1 LGHDT and CDR2 YNNKEL come from the germline V gene (reference sequence). General study points: Estimates of total diversity, which came from one million sequenced T cells, were considered to be underestimates.

Sequencing input: blood. This TCR derives from a woman aged 35 to 49 in good health. The chain couples TRBV3-1 to TRBJ1-2, with D hard to call. The CDR3 DNA sequence: TGTGCCAGCAGCCGTACGGACGGCACGGCGGGCTACACCTTC. Translating gives CASSRTDGTAGYTF.